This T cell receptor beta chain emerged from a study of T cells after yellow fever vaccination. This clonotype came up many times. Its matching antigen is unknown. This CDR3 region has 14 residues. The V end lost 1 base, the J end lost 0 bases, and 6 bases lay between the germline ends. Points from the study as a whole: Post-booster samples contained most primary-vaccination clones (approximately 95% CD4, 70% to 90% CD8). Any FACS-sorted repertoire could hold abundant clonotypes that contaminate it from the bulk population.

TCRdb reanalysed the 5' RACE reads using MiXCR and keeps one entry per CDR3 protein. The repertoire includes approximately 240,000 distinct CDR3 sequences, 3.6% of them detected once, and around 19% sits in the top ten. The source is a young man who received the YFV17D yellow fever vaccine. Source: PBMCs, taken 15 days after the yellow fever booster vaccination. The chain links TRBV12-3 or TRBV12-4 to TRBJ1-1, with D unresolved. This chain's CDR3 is CASSLVKVNTEAFF. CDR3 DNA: TGTGCCAGCAGTTTAGTAAAGGTGAACACTGAAGCTTTCTTT.